Listed below are T cell receptor beta chains from one sample, sequenced in a study of T cell repertoires in cytomegalovirus infection. From the reads, TCRdb called clonotypes with MiXCR, one entry per CDR3 protein. The sample has 250,000 to 300,000 distinct CDR3 sequences; roughly 25% are singletons. Sequencing was carried out using PBMCs. All receptors come from a human donor in good health (CMV status not recorded). Some clones in this sample may be carry-over from other donors' samples. CDR3s include the opening cysteine and the closing phenylalanine or tryptophan. The D gene is left open where the match is weak.

TRBV7-9 | TRBD1 | CASRQGAETQYF
TRBV7-2 | NA | CASSLEPGSYTF
TRBV20-1 | TRBD2 | CSGRNRVMSQRENSYEQYF
TRBV7-2 | NA | CASSPARASYEQYF
TRBV6-2/TRBV6-3 | NA | CASRDQRRQETQYF
TRBV2 | NA | CASSSRGSDYEQYF
TRBV11-2 | NA | CASSLARTRDTGELFF
TRBV28 | NA | CASSSGYSNTGELFF
TRBV20-1 | NA | CSAVNRLSNEQFF
TRBV7-6 | NA | CASSLLASADTQYF
TRBV14 | NA | CASSPRGDNSPLHF
TRBV7-9 | NA | CASSLAQGNTEAFF
TRBV7-2 | TRBD1 | CASSQTATGTYEQYF
TRBV20-1 | NA | CSRASGFGNEQFF
TRBV7-2 | NA | CASSRARASTDTQYF
TRBV2 | NA | CASKRTENEKLFF
TRBV28 | NA | CASSSWVTDSYNEQFF
TRBV28 | NA | CASSLFGRGLFF
TRBV7-2 | NA | CASSSVVYEQYF
TRBV12-3/TRBV12-4 | TRBD1 | CASRALTGQNEKLFF
TRBV18 | NA | CASSPGQPIGYTF
TRBV6-1 | NA | CASIQGYTEAFF
TRBV7-2 | TRBD1 | CASSAGQVLSYEQYF
TRBV7-2 | TRBD1 | CASSSRFGQGYNQPQHF
TRBV7-2 | NA | CASSLIKGSHYGYTF